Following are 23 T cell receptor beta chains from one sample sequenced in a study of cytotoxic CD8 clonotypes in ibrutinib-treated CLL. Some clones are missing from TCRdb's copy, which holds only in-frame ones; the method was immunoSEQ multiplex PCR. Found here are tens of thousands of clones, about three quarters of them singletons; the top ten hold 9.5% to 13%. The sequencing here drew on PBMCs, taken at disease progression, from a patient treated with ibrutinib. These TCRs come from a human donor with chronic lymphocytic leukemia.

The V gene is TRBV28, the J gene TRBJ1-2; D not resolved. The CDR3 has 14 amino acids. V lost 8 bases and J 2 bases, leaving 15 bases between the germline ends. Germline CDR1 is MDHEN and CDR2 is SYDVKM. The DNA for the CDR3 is TGTGCCAGCTCGAGGAGGATAGGCAACTATGGCTACACCTTC. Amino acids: CASSRRIGNYGYTF.

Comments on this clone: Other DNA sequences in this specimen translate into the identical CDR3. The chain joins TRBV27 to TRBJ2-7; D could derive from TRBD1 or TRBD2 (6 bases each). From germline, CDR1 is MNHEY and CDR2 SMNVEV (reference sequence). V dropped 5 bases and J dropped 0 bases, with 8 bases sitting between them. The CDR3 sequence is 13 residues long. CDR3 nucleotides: TGTGCCAGCAGTCCGGGGGCCTCCTACGAGCAGTACTTC. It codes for CASSPGASYEQYF.

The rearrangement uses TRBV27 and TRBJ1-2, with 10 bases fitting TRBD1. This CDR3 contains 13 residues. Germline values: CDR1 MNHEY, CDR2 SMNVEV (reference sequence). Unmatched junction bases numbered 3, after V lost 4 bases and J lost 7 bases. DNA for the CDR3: TGTGCCAGCAGTTACGGACAGGGGGGTGGCTACACCTTC. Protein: CASSYGQGGGYTF.

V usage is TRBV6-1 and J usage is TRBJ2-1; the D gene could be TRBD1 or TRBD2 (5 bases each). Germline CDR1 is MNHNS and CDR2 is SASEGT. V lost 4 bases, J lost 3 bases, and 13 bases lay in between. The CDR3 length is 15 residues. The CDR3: CASSGDHGVYNEQFF. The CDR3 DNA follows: TGTGCCAGCAGTGGGGACCACGGGGTCTACAATGAGCAGTTCTTC.

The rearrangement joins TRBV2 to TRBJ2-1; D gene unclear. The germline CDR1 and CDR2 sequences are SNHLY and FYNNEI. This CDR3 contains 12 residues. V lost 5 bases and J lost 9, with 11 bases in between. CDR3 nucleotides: TGTGCCAGCAGTCCTTTAGTCGGTGAGCAGTTCTTC. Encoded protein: CASSPLVGEQFF.

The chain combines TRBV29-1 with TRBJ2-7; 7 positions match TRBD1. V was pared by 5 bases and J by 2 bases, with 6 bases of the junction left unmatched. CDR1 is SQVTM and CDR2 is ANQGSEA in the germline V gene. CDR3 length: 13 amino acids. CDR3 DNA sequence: TGCAGCGTTTATGGGACAGTCGCCTACGAGCAGTACTTC. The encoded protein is CSVYGTVAYEQYF.

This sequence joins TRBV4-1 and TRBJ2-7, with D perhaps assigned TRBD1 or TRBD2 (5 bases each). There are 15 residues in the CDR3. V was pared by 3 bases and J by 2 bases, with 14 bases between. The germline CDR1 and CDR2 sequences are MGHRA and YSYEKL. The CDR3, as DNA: TGCGCCAGCAGCCAGGCGCCGGGGCCCGCCTACGAGCAGTACTTC. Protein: CASSQAPGPAYEQYF.

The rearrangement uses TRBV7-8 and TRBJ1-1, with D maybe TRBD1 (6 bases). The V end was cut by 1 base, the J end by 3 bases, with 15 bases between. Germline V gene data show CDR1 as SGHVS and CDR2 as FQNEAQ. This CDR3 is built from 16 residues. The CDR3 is CASSLEPRGGDTEAFF. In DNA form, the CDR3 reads TGTGCCAGCAGCTTAGAACCGCGAGGGGGTGACACTGAAGCTTTCTTT.

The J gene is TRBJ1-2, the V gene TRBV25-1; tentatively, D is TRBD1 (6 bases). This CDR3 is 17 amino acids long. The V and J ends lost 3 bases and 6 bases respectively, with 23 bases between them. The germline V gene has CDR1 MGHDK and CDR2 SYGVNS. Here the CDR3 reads CASSDGLTGARTDGYTF. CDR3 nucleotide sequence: TGTGCCAGCAGTGACGGTCTCACGGGGGCCCGGACGGATGGCTACACCTTC.

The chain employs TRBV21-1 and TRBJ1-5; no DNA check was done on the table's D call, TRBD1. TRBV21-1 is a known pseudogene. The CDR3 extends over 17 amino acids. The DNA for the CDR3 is TGTGCCAGCAGCAAAGAGATAAGCAGCAGGGACAGTCAGCCCCAGCATTTT. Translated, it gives CASSKEISSRDSQPQHF.

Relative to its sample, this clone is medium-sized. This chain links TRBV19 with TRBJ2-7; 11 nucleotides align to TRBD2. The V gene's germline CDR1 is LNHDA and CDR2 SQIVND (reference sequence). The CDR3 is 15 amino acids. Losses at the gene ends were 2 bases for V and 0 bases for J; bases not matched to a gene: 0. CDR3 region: CASSILAGGSYEQYF. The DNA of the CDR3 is TGTGCCAGTAGTATACTAGCGGGAGGCTCCTACGAGCAGTACTTC.

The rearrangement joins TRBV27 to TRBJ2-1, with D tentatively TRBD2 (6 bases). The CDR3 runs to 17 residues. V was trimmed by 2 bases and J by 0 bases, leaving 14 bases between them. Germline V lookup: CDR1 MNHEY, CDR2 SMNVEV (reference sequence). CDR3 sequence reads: CASSLTSSASSYNEQFF. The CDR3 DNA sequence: TGTGCCAGCAGTTTAACCTCTAGCGCCAGCTCCTACAATGAGCAGTTCTTC.

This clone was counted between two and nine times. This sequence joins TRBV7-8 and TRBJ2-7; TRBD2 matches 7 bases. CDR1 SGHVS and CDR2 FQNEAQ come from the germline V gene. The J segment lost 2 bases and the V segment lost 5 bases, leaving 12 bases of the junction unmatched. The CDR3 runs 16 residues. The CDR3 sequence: CASSPSGGGYPYEQYF. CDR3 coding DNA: TGTGCCAGCAGCCCTAGTGGGGGGGGTTACCCCTACGAGCAGTACTTC.

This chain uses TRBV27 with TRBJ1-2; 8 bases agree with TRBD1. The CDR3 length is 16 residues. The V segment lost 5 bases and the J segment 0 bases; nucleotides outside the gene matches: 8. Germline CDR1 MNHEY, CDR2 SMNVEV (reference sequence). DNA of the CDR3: TGTGCCAGCAGTATTAAGGGACAGGCTTCTAACTATGGCTACACCTTC. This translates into CASSIKGQASNYGYTF.

The DNA for the CDR3 is TGTGCCAGCAGCGAAGATCCTGGGGGCTACGAGCAGTACTTC. It yields the protein CASSEDPGGYEQYF. This sequence joins TRBV7-8 and TRBJ2-7; D may be TRBD1 or TRBD2 (5 bases each). Trimming pared 5 bases from V and 3 bases from J, leaving 14 bases between. This CDR3 is built from 14 residues. In germline, CDR1 is SGHVS, CDR2 FQNEAQ.

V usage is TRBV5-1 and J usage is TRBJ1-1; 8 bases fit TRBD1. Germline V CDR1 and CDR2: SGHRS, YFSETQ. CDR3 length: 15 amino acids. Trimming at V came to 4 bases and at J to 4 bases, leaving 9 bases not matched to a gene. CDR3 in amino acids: CASSPGDRTFTEAFF. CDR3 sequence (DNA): TGCGCCAGCAGCCCGGGGGACAGGACTTTCACTGAAGCTTTCTTT. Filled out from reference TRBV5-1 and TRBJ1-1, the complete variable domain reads KAGVTQTPRYLIKTRGQQVTLSCSPISGHRSVSWYQQTPGQGLQFLFEYFSETQRNKGNFPGRFSGRQFSNSRSEMNVSTLELGDSALYLCASSPGDRTFTEAFFGQGTRLTVV.

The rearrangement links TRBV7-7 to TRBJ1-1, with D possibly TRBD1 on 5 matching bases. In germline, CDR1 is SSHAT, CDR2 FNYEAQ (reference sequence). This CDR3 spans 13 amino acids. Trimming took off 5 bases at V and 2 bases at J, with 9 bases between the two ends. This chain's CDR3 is CASSEQANTEAFF. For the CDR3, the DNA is TGTGCCAGCAGCGAACAGGCTAACACTGAAGCTTTCTTT.

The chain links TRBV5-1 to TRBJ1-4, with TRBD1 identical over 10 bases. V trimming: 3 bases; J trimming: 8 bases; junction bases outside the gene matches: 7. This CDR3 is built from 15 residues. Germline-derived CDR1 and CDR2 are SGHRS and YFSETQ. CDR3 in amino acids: CASSYGTGDGEKLFF. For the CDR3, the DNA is TGCGCCAGCAGCTACGGGACAGGGGATGGGGAAAAACTGTTTTTT.

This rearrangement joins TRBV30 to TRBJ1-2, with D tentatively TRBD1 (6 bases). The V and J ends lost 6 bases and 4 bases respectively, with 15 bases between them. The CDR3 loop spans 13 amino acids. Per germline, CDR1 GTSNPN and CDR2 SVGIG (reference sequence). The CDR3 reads CACQKGGIYGYTF. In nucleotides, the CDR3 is TGTGCCTGCCAGAAGGGGGGTATCTATGGCTACACCTTC. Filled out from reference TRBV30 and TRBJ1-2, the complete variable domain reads SQTIHQWPATLVQPVGSPLSLECTVEGTSNPNLYWYRQAAGRGLQLLFYSVGIGQISSEVPQNLSASRPQDRQFILSSKKLLLSDSGFYLCACQKGGIYGYTFGSGTRLTVV.

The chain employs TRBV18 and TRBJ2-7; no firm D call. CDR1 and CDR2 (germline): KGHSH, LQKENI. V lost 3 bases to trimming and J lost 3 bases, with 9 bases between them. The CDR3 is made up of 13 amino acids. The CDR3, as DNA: TGTGCCAGCTCACCGGACGGATTCTACGAGCAGTACTTC. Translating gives CASSPDGFYEQYF.

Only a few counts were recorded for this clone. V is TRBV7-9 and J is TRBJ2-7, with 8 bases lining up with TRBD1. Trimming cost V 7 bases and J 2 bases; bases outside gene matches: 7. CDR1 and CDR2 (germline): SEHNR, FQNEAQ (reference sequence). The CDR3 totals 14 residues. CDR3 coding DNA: TGTGCCAGCACCAGACAGGGGTCCCCCTACGAGCAGTACTTC. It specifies CASTRQGSPYEQYF.

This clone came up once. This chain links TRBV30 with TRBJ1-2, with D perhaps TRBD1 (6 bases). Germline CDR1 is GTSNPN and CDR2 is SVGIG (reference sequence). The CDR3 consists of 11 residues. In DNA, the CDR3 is TGTGCTTCTAGCCAGGGGTATGGCTACACCTTC. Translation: CASSQGYGYTF. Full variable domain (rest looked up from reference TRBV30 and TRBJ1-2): SQTIHQWPATLVQPVGSPLSLECTVEGTSNPNLYWYRQAAGRGLQLLFYSVGIGQISSEVPQNLSASRPQDRQFILSSKKLLLSDSGFYLCASSQGYGYTFGSGTRLTVV.

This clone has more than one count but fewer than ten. DNA for the CDR3: TGTGCCAGCAAATCGCCCGGACCTAGTGTCGAGCAGTACTTC. Protein: CASKSPGPSVEQYF. This chain uses TRBV28 with TRBJ2-7; no clear D gene. Trimming cost V 7 bases and J 6 bases, with 19 bases left between them. CDR1 MDHEN and CDR2 SYDVKM come from the germline V gene. The CDR3 totals 14 residues.